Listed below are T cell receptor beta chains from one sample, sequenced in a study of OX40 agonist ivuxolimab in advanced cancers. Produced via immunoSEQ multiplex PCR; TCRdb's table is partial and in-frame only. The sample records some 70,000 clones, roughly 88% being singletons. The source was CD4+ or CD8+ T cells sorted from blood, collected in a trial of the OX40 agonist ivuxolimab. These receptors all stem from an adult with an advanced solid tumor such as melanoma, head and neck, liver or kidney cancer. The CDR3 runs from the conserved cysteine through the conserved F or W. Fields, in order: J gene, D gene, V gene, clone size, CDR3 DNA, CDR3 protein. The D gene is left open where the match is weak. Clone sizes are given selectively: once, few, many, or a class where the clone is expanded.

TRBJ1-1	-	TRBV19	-	TGTGCCAGTAGTATTGTAGACAGGCGGTCTGAAGCTTTCTTT	CASSIVDRRSEAFF
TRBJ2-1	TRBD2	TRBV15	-	TGTGCCACCAGCAGATGGGGACTAGTAAAGTTGGACAATGAGCAGTTCTTC	CATSRWGLVKLDNEQFF
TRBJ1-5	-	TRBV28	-	TGTGCCAGCGGGGGAGTAATCAATCAGCCCCAGCATTTT	CASGGVINQPQHF
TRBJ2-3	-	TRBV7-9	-	TGTGCCAGCAGCTTAAGTTCAGATACGCAGTATTTT	CASSLSSDTQYF
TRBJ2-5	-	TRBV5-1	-	TGCGCCAGCAGCTTGAGCCAAGAGACCCAGTACTTC	CASSLSQETQYF
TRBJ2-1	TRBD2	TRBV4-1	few	TGCGCCAGCAGCCCGGGACTATCAAGCTCCTACAATGAGCAGTTCTTC	CASSPGLSSSYNEQFF
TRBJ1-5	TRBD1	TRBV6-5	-	TGTGCCAGCAGCCAGGACAGGGGAAATCAGCCCCAGCATTTT	CASSQDRGNQPQHF
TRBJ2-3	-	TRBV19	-	TGTGCCAGTAGTGAGCCCTATGGGGGGGGCTCAGATACGCAGTATTTT	CASSEPYGGGSDTQYF
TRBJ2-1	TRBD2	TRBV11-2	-	TGTGCCAGCAGCTTAGACCCTAGCGGGTTTTACAATGAGCAGTTCTTC	CASSLDPSGFYNEQFF
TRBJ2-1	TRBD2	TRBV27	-	TGTGCCAGCAGTTTGCGGGAGTGGGGGTACAATGAGCAGTTCTTC	CASSLREWGYNEQFF
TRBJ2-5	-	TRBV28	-	TGTGCCAGCAGGGCCCAGGGACTTCGGGAGACCCAGTACTTC	CASRAQGLRETQYF
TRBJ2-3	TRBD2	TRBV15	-	TGTGCCACCAGCAGAGGGGGGGAGGGGTCAGCAGATACGCAGTATTTT	CATSRGGEGSADTQYF
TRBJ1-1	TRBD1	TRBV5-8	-	TGTGCCAGCAGCTTGCACAGGGGGAAAGTGGACACTGAAGCTTTCTTT	CASSLHRGKVDTEAFF
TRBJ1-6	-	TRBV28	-	TGTGCCAGCAGTGTCCTACAGGGTAAAAATTCACCCCTCCACTTT	CASSVLQGKNSPLHF
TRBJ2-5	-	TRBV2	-	TGTGCCAGCAGTGATGAAGAGACCCAGTACTTC	CASSDEETQYF
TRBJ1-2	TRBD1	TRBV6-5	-	TGTGCCAGCAGTGGGACAGGAGGTCAGAGTTATGGCTACACCTTC	CASSGTGGQSYGYTF
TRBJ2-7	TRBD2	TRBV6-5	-	TGTGCCAGCAGTCCCGGGAGGGGAAGATACGAGCAGTACTTC	CASSPGRGRYEQYF
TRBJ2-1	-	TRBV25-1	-	TGTGCCAGCAGTGGTGAGGGCTCCTACAATGAGCAGTTCTTC	CASSGEGSYNEQFF
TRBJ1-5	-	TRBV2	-	TGTGCCAGCAGTGGGGACACGTCTAGGCGCAATCAGCCCCAGCATTTT	CASSGDTSRRNQPQHF
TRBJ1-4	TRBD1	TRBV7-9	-	TGTGCCAGCAGCGAGTCTGTCGGACAGGGGGACGGTGAAAAACTGTTTTTT	CASSESVGQGDGEKLFF
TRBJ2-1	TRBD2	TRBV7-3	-	TGTGCCAGCAGCTTGGAAAGCGGGAGGGGGGATGAGCAGTTCTTC	CASSLESGRGDEQFF
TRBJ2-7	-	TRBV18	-	TGTGCCAGCTCACCAGTTAGGGATAGCGGCTACGAGCAGTACTTC	CASSPVRDSGYEQYF
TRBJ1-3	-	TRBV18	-	TGTGCCAGCTCACCGACCTCTGGAAACACCATATATTTT	CASSPTSGNTIYF
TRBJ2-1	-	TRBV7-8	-	TGTGCCAGCAGCTCCAGGGTCTCCTACAATGAGCAGTTCTTC	CASSSRVSYNEQFF
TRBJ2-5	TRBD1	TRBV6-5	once	TGTGCCAGCACTGAGACACAGGGGCGAACAGAGACCCAGTACTTC	CASTETQGRTETQYF
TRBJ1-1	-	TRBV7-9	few	TGTGCCAGCAGCTTGGGGGACATGAACACTGAAGCTTTCTTT	CASSLGDMNTEAFF
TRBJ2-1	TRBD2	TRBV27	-	TGTGCCAGCAGTCCCTCGGGACTAGCGGGACCGTTGAGCTCCTACAATGAGCAGTTCTTC	CASSPSGLAGPLSSYNEQFF
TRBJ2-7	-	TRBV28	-	TGTGCCAGCAGTTGGGGGGTTAGCCCGAGCTCCTACGAGCAGTACTTC	CASSWGVSPSSYEQYF
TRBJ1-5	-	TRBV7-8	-	TGTGCCAGCAGCTTAGCGGGCAGTTTGAGCAATCAGCCCCAGCATTTT	CASSLAGSLSNQPQHF
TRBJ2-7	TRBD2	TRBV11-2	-	TGTGCCAGCAGCTTAGTCCCTCCGGGACTAGTCTACGAGCAGTACTTC	CASSLVPPGLVYEQYF
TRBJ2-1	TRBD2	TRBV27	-	TGTGCCAGCAGTCCACCGACTAGCCTCCGGAAGGAGCAGTTCTTC	CASSPPTSLRKEQFF
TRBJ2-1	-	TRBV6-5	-	TGTGCCAGCAGTGGGACGGGACGACGCAATGAGCAGTTCTTC	CASSGTGRRNEQFF
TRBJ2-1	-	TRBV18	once	TGTGCCAGCTCACCACTTCCCTCCGGGAGCCGCTCCTACAATGAGCAGTTCTTC	CASSPLPSGSRSYNEQFF
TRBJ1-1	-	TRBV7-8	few	TGTGCCAGCAGCTCGTCAGGGTTACTGAACACTGAAGCTTTCTTT	CASSSSGLLNTEAFF
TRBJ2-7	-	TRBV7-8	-	TGTGCCAGCAGCCAAAACCCGGAGCGAGCGCAGTACTTC	CASSQNPERAQYF
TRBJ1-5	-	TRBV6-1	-	TGTGCCAGCAGTGAATTGTTAACGGAGAATCAGCCCCAGCATTTT	CASSELLTENQPQHF